This T cell receptor (beta chain) appears in the sequencing data of a study of tumor-infiltrating T cells and Merkel cell polyomavirus. Study in general: CD8+ T cells recognized the Merkel cell polyomavirus KLL epitope.

Clones were sequenced by immunoSEQ multiplex PCR, and TCRdb holds only the in-frame ones, with some missing. The table has over 20,000 clones, about 85% seen once. The V end was cut by 2 bases, the J end by 3 bases, with 11 bases between. CDR3 length equals 15 residues. CDR1 LNHDA and CDR2 SQIVND come from the germline V gene (reference sequence). Every patient's tumor was robustly positive for Merkel cell polyomavirus Large T antigen on immunohistochemistry. The clonotype originates from a man between 45 and 60 years old with Merkel cell carcinoma. Sequencing was carried out using lymph node tissue. J is TRBJ1-5 and V is TRBV19; D ambiguous. The CDR3 sequence is CASSISGGDNQPQHF. As DNA, the CDR3 is TGTGCCAGTAGTATAAGTGGCGGGGACAATCAGCCCCAGCATTTT.